This T cell receptor beta chain is from a study of T cell repertoires in cytomegalovirus infection. Study-wide background: Signatures in public TCR beta sequences pointed to both CMV infection and matching HLA type. Findings of the study overall: Carriers of CMV plus the relevant HLA were identified by cumulative public TCR beta family frequency. The ex vivo response was dominated by HLA-C-restricted CMV-specific TCR beta clonotypes.

TCRdb reanalysed the reads using MiXCR and keeps one entry per CDR3 protein. The data contain about 530,000 distinct CDR3 sequences, approximately 26% of them singletons. The CDR3 loop spans 17 amino acids. Germline V gene lookup returns CDR1 LGHNA and CDR2 YNFKEQ. V dropped 0 bases and J dropped 5; count of bases not matched to a gene: 9. To note about this clonotype: What it binds is unknown.

The sequenced sample consisted of PBMCs. The rearrangement links TRBV4-2 to TRBJ1-2, with TRBD1 matching 10 bases. This TCR was recovered from a human donor in good health (CMV status not recorded). Some clones in this sample may be carry-over from other donors' samples. This CDR3 reads CASSQDLGQGSVYGYTF. CDR3 in DNA: TGTGCCAGCAGCCAAGACCTGGGACAGGGGAGTGTGTATGGCTACACCTTC.